One TCR beta chain is described in this entry. Its antigen remains unknown. This sample is drawn from a study of vaccination effects on CD4 cells after COVID-19. General study findings and limits: Nearly all vaccine-induced clones in healthy recipients recognized only SARS-CoV-2. Convalescent patients in the study were few, and early post-infection timepoints were absent. Both infection-induced and vaccine-induced clones contracted markedly at late post-vaccination timepoints.

Sequencing in the ViraFEST assay came after antigen-specific CD4+ T cells had been expanded with viral peptide pools, which were used to stimulate PBMC. A roughly ten-day culture period preceded the isolation of CD4+ T cells. Nucleocapsid antibodies were negative in the vaccine recipients, who had never had SARS-CoV-2 infection. Around 2 million PBMC were placed in each well, which was supplemented with roughly 10 IU/ml IL-2 and approximately 10 ug/ml peptides. Assay: immunoSEQ multiplex PCR; the TCRdb copy retains only in-frame clones and omits some. The repertoire holds roughly 53,000 clones, with roughly 79% as singletons. V was cut by 2 bases and J by 4 bases, with 5 bases left in between. The CDR3 runs 12 residues. In germline, CDR1 is MNHEY, CDR2 SVGEGT.

This specimen was CD4+ T cells from PBMCs cultured with HCoV-OC43 spike peptides, taken before COVID-19 vaccination. The subset here: HCoV-OC43 spike overlapping peptide pool stimulation. The chain links TRBV6-2 or TRBV6-3 to TRBJ1-2; no clear D. The clonotype was recovered from a human donor who received a COVID-19 vaccine. The CDR3 region is CASSYGSYGYTF. The CDR3 DNA reads as TGTGCCAGCAGTTACGGAAGCTATGGCTACACCTTC.